These 27 T cell receptor beta chains originate from one sample sequenced in a study of T cells in Graves' hyperthyroidism and ophthalmopathy. TCR beta CDR3 region amplification was performed from RNA transcripts. HTBI primers were the set used in a first-round RT-PCR of the TCR CDR3. Each CDR3 protein gets one entry after TCRdb re-called the multiplex PCR reads with MiXCR. In the table there are 480,000 or so distinct CDR3 sequences, 40% to 55% of which are singletons. The sequenced material came from peripheral blood or thyroid tissue (not recorded which). The source of these receptors is an adult woman with Graves' disease, either hyperthyroidism or ophthalmopathy (not recorded which).

The table lists this clonotype with many counts. The gene calls are TRBV12-3 or TRBV12-4 and TRBJ2-7; D might be TRBD1 (5 bases). V was cut by 3 bases and J by 2 bases, with 11 bases left in between. The CDR3 length is 14 residues. This CDR3 is CASSLGQVTYEQYF. In nucleotides, the CDR3 is TGTGCCAGCAGTTTGGGGCAGGTTACCTACGAGCAGTACTTC.

This clonotype was detected many times. The CDR3 sequence is CSGPLGGTSETQYF. The CDR3 coding sequence is TGCAGTGGCCCCTTGGGGGGGACCTCCGAGACCCAGTACTTC. This chain connects TRBV20-1 to TRBJ2-5; 7 bases align to TRBD2. CDR3 length: 14 amino acids. Germline V gene lookup returns CDR1 DFQATT and CDR2 SNEGSKA (reference sequence). The V and J ends lost 7 bases and 5 bases, in that order; junction bases with no gene match: 13.

In its sample, this clonotype was seen a few times. The rearrangement uses TRBV7-2 and TRBJ2-5; D not certain. Trimming shortened V by 3 bases and J by 2 bases, and 10 bases separated the two germline ends. This CDR3 has 14 amino acids. Germline CDR1 SGHTA, CDR2 FQGNSA. CDR3 loop: CASSLMVGQETQYF. CDR3 bases: TGTGCCAGCAGCTTGATGGTAGGGCAAGAGACCCAGTACTTC.

The rearrangement uses TRBV2 and TRBJ1-6, with TRBD1 identical over 8 bases. With 4 bases clipped from V and 3 bases from J, the junction kept 5 bases outside the gene matches. This CDR3 is 16 amino acids long. Germline loops: CDR1 SNHLY, CDR2 FYNNEI. The CDR3 is CASSGGQVFYNSPLHF. CDR3 DNA sequence: TGTGCCAGCAGTGGGGGACAGGTTTTCTATAATTCACCCCTCCACTTT.

The chain's CDR3 is CSVEVGGGEKLFF. In DNA, the CDR3 is TGCAGCGTTGAGGTGGGAGGGGGTGAAAAACTGTTTTTT. This chain connects TRBV29-1 to TRBJ1-4, with D perhaps matching TRBD1 (6 bases). V was trimmed by 3 bases and J by 7 bases, leaving 12 bases between them. From germline, CDR1 is SQVTM and CDR2 ANQGSEA. CDR3 length: 13 amino acids.

The chain recombines TRBV10-3 with TRBJ2-7; 8 positions match TRBD1. The CDR3 has 15 residues. The germline V gene encodes CDR1 ENHRY and CDR2 SYGVKD. The J segment lost 5 bases and the V segment lost 6 bases, leaving 12 bases of the junction unmatched. The CDR3 sequence is CAIRSGQGLSHEQYF. Written as DNA, the CDR3 is TGTGCCATCAGATCTGGACAGGGATTAAGCCACGAGCAGTACTTC.

This clonotype was counted only a few times. The chain recombines TRBV6-5 with TRBJ2-7, with D possibly matching TRBD1 (6 bases). Germline values: CDR1 MNHEY, CDR2 SVGAGI. V was cut by 1 base and J by 3 bases, with 10 bases left in between. The CDR3 covers 14 residues. The CDR3 sequence: CASSYLRGSYEQYF. For the CDR3, the DNA is TGTGCCAGCAGTTACTTGAGGGGGAGCTACGAGCAGTACTTC.

This clonotype was seen repeatedly, ten times or more. The chain links TRBV19 to TRBJ1-4; D possibly corresponds to TRBD1 (6 bases). The CDR3 spans 16 residues. V was pared by 3 bases and J by 4 bases, with 15 bases between. Germline CDR1 reads LNHDA; CDR2 reads SQIVND (reference sequence). In DNA form, the CDR3 reads TGTGCCAGTAGTATGACCCGGGGGCAGGATAATGAAAAACTGTTTTTT. As protein: CASSMTRGQDNEKLFF.

In regard to this clonotype: With a much larger clone just one base away, this may be a read error. The CDR3 end shows no conserved phenylalanine or tryptophan, and so a read error is likely. The chain is built from TRBV7-8 and TRBJ2-7, with 8 bases aligning to TRBD1. V trimming: 6 bases; J trimming: 4 bases; junction bases outside the gene matches: 8. The CDR3 consists of 14 residues. The germline CDR1 and CDR2 sequences are SGHVS and FQNEAQ. DNA of the CDR3: TGTGCCAGCAGTCTCCATGGACAGGGATACGAGCAGTACATC. Its translation: CASSLHGQGYEQYI.

In its sample, this clonotype was seen a few times. The chain couples TRBV29-1 to TRBJ1-5; D perhaps matches TRBD1 (6 bases). Germline CDR1 and CDR2: SQVTM and ANQGSEA. The V end was cut by 4 bases, the J end by 6 bases, with 13 bases between. There are 13 residues in the CDR3. The CDR3 DNA sequence: TGCAGCGTTGGCGACAGGTCTGGTCAGCCCCAGCATTTT. This sequence encodes CSVGDRSGQPQHF.

This clonotype appeared many times. V usage is TRBV28 and J usage is TRBJ1-6; D unresolved. The CDR3 is 14 amino acids. V lost 7 bases and J lost 7, with 14 bases in between. Per the germline V gene, CDR1 is MDHEN and CDR2 is SYDVKM. CDR3 DNA sequence: TGTGCCAGCACCGGAGGGTGGGTCAATTCACCCCTCCACTTT. This encodes CASTGGWVNSPLHF.

This clonotype occurred a few times. The CDR3 here is CSARVAGYEQYF. The CDR3 coding sequence is TGCAGCGCTCGGGTCGCAGGCTACGAGCAGTACTTC. The rearrangement uses TRBV29-1 and TRBJ2-7; D unresolved. Germline V gene lookup returns CDR1 SQVTM and CDR2 ANQGSEA. V was shortened by 7 bases and J by 3 bases, with 13 bases between the two germline ends. This CDR3 has 12 residues.

This clonotype was counted a few times. This chain links TRBV7-2 with TRBJ2-7; no reliable D call. V lost 1 base and J 2 bases, leaving 9 bases between the germline ends. The germline V gene encodes CDR1 SGHTA and CDR2 FQGNSA. This CDR3 is 14 amino acids long. CDR3 DNA sequence: TGTGCCAGCAGCTTAGTGCCAAACCCCTACGAGCAGTACTTC. Translation gives CASSLVPNPYEQYF.

The V gene is TRBV13, the J gene TRBJ2-7, with D possibly TRBD2 on 5 matching bases. The CDR3 loop spans 15 amino acids. From germline, CDR1 is PRHDT and CDR2 FYEKMQ (reference sequence). Trimming removed 4 bases at V and 7 bases at J, with 20 bases between. CDR3 DNA: TGTGCCAGCAGCTCTAGGACGGGATACACCGGGGAGCAGTACTTC. It specifies CASSSRTGYTGEQYF.

This chain links TRBV2 with TRBJ2-5; D perhaps matches TRBD1 (6 bases). Trimming pared 10 bases from V and 1 base from J, leaving 10 bases between. Looked up from germline, CDR1 is SNHLY and CDR2 is FYNNEI. The CDR3 sequence is 12 residues long. The CDR3 protein is CATRDTQETQYF. The CDR3, as DNA: TGTGCCACCCGGGACACCCAAGAGACCCAGTACTTC.

This clonotype came up many times. The chain's CDR3 is CASSYNHNTIYF. CDR3 in DNA: TGTGCCAGCAGTTACAACCATAACACCATATATTTT. The rearrangement uses TRBV5-8 and TRBJ1-3; D unresolved. In germline, CDR1 is SGHTS, CDR2 YDEGEE. The V end was cut by 5 bases, the J end by 7 bases, with 10 bases between. CDR3 length: 12 amino acids.

This clonotype was seen more than once but under ten times. The V call is TRBV5-1, the J call TRBJ2-2, with D uncertain. From germline, CDR1 is SGHRS and CDR2 YFSETQ. V gave up 2 bases and J gave up 3 bases, with 11 bases separating them. The CDR3 is made up of 15 amino acids. The CDR3 region has the DNA TGCGCCAGCAGCTTCGACGGGTTCGACACCGGGGAGCTGTTTTTT. It yields the protein CASSFDGFDTGELFF.

This clonotype was seen a few times. The rearrangement joins TRBV7-2 to TRBJ2-5, with TRBD1 identical over 7 bases. The V and J ends lost 5 bases and 5 bases, in that order; junction bases with no gene match: 14. Germline V gene lookup returns CDR1 SGHTA and CDR2 FQGNSA. The CDR3 runs to 16 residues. The CDR3, as DNA: TGTGCCAGCAGCATATCCACTACAGGGGCGAGGGAGACCCAGTACTTC. As protein: CASSISTTGARETQYF.

This clonotype has ten or more counts. The rearrangement joins TRBV2 to TRBJ2-7; maybe TRBD1 (5 bases). Germline values: CDR1 SNHLY, CDR2 FYNNEI. The CDR3 sequence is 13 residues long. V lost 7 bases to trimming and J lost 1 base, with 11 bases between them. The CDR3 spells CASKGPGSYEQYF. The CDR3 DNA follows: TGTGCCAGCAAGGGGCCGGGTTCCTACGAGCAGTACTTC.

Note on this clonotype: Since a much larger clone is just one base distant, this may be a read error. V gene TRBV15 combines with J gene TRBJ1-5, with 10 bases fitting TRBD1. The CDR3 is 15 residues long. Per the germline V gene, CDR1 is LNHNV and CDR2 is YYDKDF (reference sequence). V dropped 3 bases and J dropped 5; count of bases not matched to a gene: 4. This CDR3 is CATSSWDRGDQPQHF. The CDR3 bases are TGTGCCACCAGCAGCTGGGACAGGGGAGATCAGCCCCAGCATTTT. Full variable domain (rest looked up from reference TRBV15 and TRBJ1-5): DAMVIQNPRYQVTQFGKPVTLSCSQTLNHNVMYWYQQKSSQAPKLLFHYYDKDFNNEADTPDNFQSRRPNTSFCFLDIRSPGLGDTAMYLCATSSWDRGDQPQHFGDGTRLSIL.

The V call is TRBV24-1, the J call TRBJ1-3; 7 bases fit TRBD1. The J segment lost 0 bases and the V segment lost 5 bases, leaving 3 bases of the junction unmatched. This CDR3 has 15 amino acids. Germline V gene data show CDR1 as KGHDR and CDR2 as SFDVKD. DNA for the CDR3: TGTGCCACCAGTGCTAGACAGGGCTCTGGAAACACCATATATTTT. Translated, it gives CATSARQGSGNTIYF.

The chain is built from TRBV7-2 and TRBJ1-2; no firm D call. The V gene's germline CDR1 is SGHTA and CDR2 FQGNSA. The V end was cut by 3 bases, the J end by 4 bases, with 18 bases between. This CDR3 has 16 residues. The CDR3 loop reads CASSLSRGSKLYGYTF. CDR3 DNA sequence: TGTGCCAGCAGCTTGAGTCGAGGCAGCAAACTCTATGGCTACACCTTC.

This chain uses TRBV29-1 with TRBJ2-4, with TRBD1 identical over 9 bases. This CDR3 comprises 15 residues. Per germline, CDR1 SQVTM and CDR2 ANQGSEA. V dropped 3 bases and J dropped 7; count of bases not matched to a gene: 10. The CDR3 loop is CSVETRTGELNIQYF. The CDR3 region has the DNA TGCAGCGTTGAGACAAGGACAGGGGAGCTCAACATTCAGTACTTC.

This clonotype was seen only a few times. This chain joins TRBV7-9 and TRBJ1-2; D possibly corresponds to TRBD1 (5 bases). CDR1 SEHNR and CDR2 FQNEAQ come from the germline V gene (reference sequence). This CDR3 has 13 residues. The V gene lost 5 bases and the J gene lost 8 bases, with 15 bases spanning the gap. This CDR3 is CASSQTGASGYTF. The CDR3 region has the DNA TGTGCCAGCAGCCAGACCGGGGCATCCGGCTACACCTTC.

This clonotype was observed a single time. The chain employs TRBV7-9 and TRBJ2-6; D is ambiguous. Trimming left V 6 bases short and J 0 bases short, with 12 bases between. CDR3 length equals 16 residues. Looked up from germline, CDR1 is SEHNR and CDR2 is FQNEAQ (reference sequence). CDR3 in DNA: TGTGCCAGCAGTTACCTTACCAGCTCTGGGGCCAACGTCCTGACTTTC. It encodes CASSYLTSSGANVLTF.

This clonotype has at least ten counts. The chain uses TRBV5-1 and TRBJ2-7, with D possibly matching TRBD1 (5 bases). V was trimmed by 4 bases and J by 0 bases, leaving 20 bases between them. Germline V gene lookup returns CDR1 SGHRS and CDR2 YFSETQ. The CDR3 has 17 amino acids. The CDR3 DNA reads as TGCGCCAGCAGCCCACATCGTGGGGCCCACGTCTCCTACGAGCAGTACTTC. It encodes CASSPHRGAHVSYEQYF. The whole variable domain, filled in from reference TRBV5-1 and TRBJ2-7, reads KAGVTQTPRYLIKTRGQQVTLSCSPISGHRSVSWYQQTPGQGLQFLFEYFSETQRNKGNFPGRFSGRQFSNSRSEMNVSTLELGDSALYLCASSPHRGAHVSYEQYFGPGTRLTVT.

The chain couples TRBV10-3 to TRBJ2-7; the match to TRBD2 covers 12 bases. The CDR3 contains 13 residues. Germline V lookup: CDR1 ENHRY, CDR2 SYGVKD. V lost 4 bases and J lost 13; bases outside the gene matches: 8. The CDR3 DNA reads as TGTGCCATCAGTGGTTCGACTAGCGGGAGAAGTTACTTC. It yields the protein CAISGSTSGRSYF.